The source of this T cell receptor (beta chain) is a study of blood T cells in healthy people across ages. Study observations and caveats: Fewer expanded clones and more diversity marked long-lived versus aged donors.

The use of a sample-barcoded 5' primer and a J-beta primer mix characterized a second PCR of about 7 to 12 cycles. TCRdb fed the 5' RACE reads into MiXCR, producing one record per CDR3 protein. The sample lists approximately 830,000 distinct CDR3 sequences, around 62% occurring once. With V trimmed by 4 bases and J by 1 base, 8 bases remained unmatched. This CDR3 is built from 16 residues. Germline CDR1 and CDR2: SEHNR and FQNEAQ (reference sequence). Worth noting for this clonotype: Its antigen remains unknown.

Sequencing was performed on blood. The chain joins TRBV7-9 to TRBJ1-2; 8 nucleotides line up with TRBD1. The clonotype was recovered from a man between 25 and 39 years old in good health. CDR3 sequence: CASSSSGDRFNYGYTF. The CDR3 DNA follows: TGTGCCAGCAGCTCTTCCGGGGACAGGTTTAACTATGGCTACACCTTC.